This record looks at one T cell receptor (beta chain) sequence and its context. This sample is drawn from a study of blood T cells in healthy people across ages. A second PCR of roughly 7 to 11 cycles used a sample-barcoded 5' primer and a J-beta primer mix. TCRdb reanalysed the 5' RACE reads using MiXCR and keeps one entry per CDR3 protein. The top ten hold 20% to 25% of the sample, which has around 710,000 distinct CDR3 sequences, 40% to 45% seen once. Input material: blood. The clonotype comes from a woman between 55 and 75 years old in good health.

As DNA, the CDR3 is TGTGCCAGCAGGATCCTACTCAGCGGGAGGTACGAGCAGTACTTC. Its protein product is CASRILLSGRYEQYF. This rearrangement joins TRBV27 to TRBJ2-4; 9 bases map to TRBD2. The J call may be wrong; the DNA end is better matched by TRBJ2-7. This CDR3 contains 15 residues. CDR1 is MNHEY and CDR2 is SMNVEV in the germline V gene (reference sequence).